This T cell receptor (beta chain) originates from a study of shared clonotypes between healthy human individuals (dated by TCRdb to the early 2020s). Looking at the study overall: A few men and a couple of women, aged 18 to 49 years, made up the cohort. Libraries were prepared and TCR repertoires were sequenced by different laboratories using diverse techniques, in order to increase sequencing depth and limit assay-specific biases. To estimate repertoire size and how much clonotype sharing occurs between individuals, the study deeply sequenced the blood TCR repertoires of a handful of healthy adults. Leukapheresis yielded between about 0.9 and 8.9 billion PBMCs per donor. For each donor, CD4 naive and CD4 memory were each run on three plates, CD8 naive on two plates, and CD8 memory on one plate. Study-level results and caveats: Even with the large sequencing depth, rarefaction of the sorted-subset datasets indicated that sequencing was incomplete. Pairwise subsampling led to the expectation that sequencing depth would affect the degree of clonotype sharing among donors. Because the study included a small number of donors, the genetic and exposure-history diversity represented was limited. Sharing across four donors was observed for roughly 5% of naive CD4, 3.5% of naive CD8, about 2.3% of memory CD4, and about 0.4% of memory CD8 clonotypes. Higher generation probabilities were observed for clonotypes shared by all four sorted-subset donors than for non-shared clonotypes. Sampling was restricted to blood, and TCR repertoires in tissue are likely to differ from TCR repertoires in blood. Larger estimated clonotype richness was generally found for naive subsets than for memory subsets.

Donors were healthy HIV-negative adults with no recently reported acute infections or vaccinations. Every donor was a Caucasian adult living in Nashville, Tennessee, USA. The CD8 memory samples were a combination of magnetically selected CD45RO+ cells and CCR7-negative CD45RA+ effector memory (TemRA) cells. After blood collection by leukapheresis, PBMCs were isolated using Ficoll-Histopaque density gradient centrifugation and then cryopreserved in the vapor phase of liquid nitrogen. Analytical flow cytometry was used to check the purity and quantity of each magnetically sorted T cell population. Each sorted fraction had its genomic DNA isolated and then quantified by UV absorbance on a Nanodrop 2000c. Using the deep immunoSEQ assay, TCR CDR3 regions were amplified from genomic DNA by multiplex PCR. Genomic DNA extracted from each cell subset was distributed evenly over all wells of several immunoSEQ 96-well plates, and each plate served as one replicate. For sorted subsets, approximately 210 ng genomic DNA, equal to tens of thousands of T cell genomes, was loaded into each replicate PCR. Purified libraries were measured with a Qubit 3.0 fluorometer, size-checked on a Bioanalyzer 2100, and measured again with the KAPA Library Quantification kit. Every immunoSEQ 96-well plate was sequenced on a dedicated single-read 150-cycle Illumina NextSeq 550 flow cell. In the source study's methods: Because the immunoSEQ output included only junctional sequences and no quality scores, the filtering could not be the same as the filtering used for full-length reads. To assign V/J genes and CDR3, sequences were annotated using PyIR, a Python wrapper for IgBLAST v1.9, with IMGT germline references. Reads were removed for weak V/J assignments (E-value above 1e-6), missing CDR3, stop codons, out-of-frame junctions, or ambiguous translated residues. A V3J clonotype was defined by an identical inferred V gene, J gene, and CDR3 amino acid sequence. To compute the percentage overlap between repertoires, the number of shared unique clonotypes was divided by the size of the smaller repertoire. Repertoire richness was assessed with RTK rarefaction, the Chao1 estimator, and Recon v2.1 estimates of unobserved clonotypes. Generation probabilities for all TCRbeta clonotypes obtained by the gDNA method from a handful of donors were computed using OLGA. Sourced from immuneACCESS, this table was stored by TCRdb with only in-frame sequences that have V and J called. A share of the clones is absent; for the studies checked, an unresolved V gene accounts for under half, and the remainder has no known explanation. The V and J calls and clone size come from that table; D and trimming were worked out from the DNA. This sample has 550,000 to 800,000 clones in its table, and roughly 87% of those were observed once. Jointly, the top ten make up more than 30% of the sample.

On this clone: The antigen it binds to is not known. Per-base qualities were not stored, and no clone one base away is much larger.

At the junction V is shortened by 8 bases and J by 6 bases, with 12 bases in between. CDR3 length: 12 amino acids, cysteine to phenylalanine. The retained sequence is limited to the CDR3, 36 bases, with the frame set at the first base. According to the germline V gene (reference sequence), CDR1 reads LNHDA and CDR2 reads SQIVND. The TCR comes from a young man in good health. Some clones in this sample may be carry-over from other donors' samples. Here the chain combines TRBV19 and TRBJ2-3; the D gene cannot be resolved reliably. The sequencing sample was made of memory CD8+ T cells from PBMCs. According to the study, the label for this sample's cell subset or site signals: CD45RO+ cells pooled with CCR7-negative TemRA cells. The DNA reads as follows: TGTGCCAGTGCTTCAGTGCCTGATACGCAGTATTTT. Its amino acids are CASASVPDTQYF.